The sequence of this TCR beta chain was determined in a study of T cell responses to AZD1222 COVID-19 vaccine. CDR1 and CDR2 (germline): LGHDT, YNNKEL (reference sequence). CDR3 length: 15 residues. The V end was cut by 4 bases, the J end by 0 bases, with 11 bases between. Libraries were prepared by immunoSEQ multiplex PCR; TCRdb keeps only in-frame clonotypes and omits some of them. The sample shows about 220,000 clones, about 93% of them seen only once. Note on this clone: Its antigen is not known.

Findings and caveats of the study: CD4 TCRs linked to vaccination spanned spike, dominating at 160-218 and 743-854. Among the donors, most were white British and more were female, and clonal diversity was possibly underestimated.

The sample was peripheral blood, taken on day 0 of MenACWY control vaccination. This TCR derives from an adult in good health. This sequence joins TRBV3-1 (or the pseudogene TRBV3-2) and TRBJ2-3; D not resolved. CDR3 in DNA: TGTGCCAGCAGCCCCTTTAGCTTTAGCACAGATACGCAGTATTTT. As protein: CASSPFSFSTDTQYF.